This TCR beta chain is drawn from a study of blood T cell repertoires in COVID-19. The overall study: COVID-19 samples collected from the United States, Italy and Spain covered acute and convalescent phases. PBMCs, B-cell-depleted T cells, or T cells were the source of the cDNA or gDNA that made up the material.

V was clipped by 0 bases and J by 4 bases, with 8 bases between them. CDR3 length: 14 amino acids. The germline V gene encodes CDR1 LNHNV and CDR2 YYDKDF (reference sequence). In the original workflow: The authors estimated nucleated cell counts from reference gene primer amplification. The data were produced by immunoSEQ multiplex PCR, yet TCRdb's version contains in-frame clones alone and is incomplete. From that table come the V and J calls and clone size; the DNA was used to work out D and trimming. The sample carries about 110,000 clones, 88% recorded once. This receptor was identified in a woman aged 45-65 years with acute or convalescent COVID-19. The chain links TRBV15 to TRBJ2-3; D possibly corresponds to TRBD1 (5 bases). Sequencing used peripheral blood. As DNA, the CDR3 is TGTGCCACCAGCAGAGACAGGGTTGCAGATACGCAGTATTTT. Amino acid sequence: CATSRDRVADTQYF.